This T cell receptor beta chain was identified during a study of cytomegalovirus exposure and HLA in healthy donors. Points from the study as a whole: About 87% or about 30% of the time was how often most TCR beta V segments were productive, according to an earlier analysis.

Trimming at V came to 5 bases and at J to 0 bases, leaving 4 bases not matched to a gene. The germline gives CDR1 SEHNR, CDR2 FQNEAQ (reference sequence). This CDR3 is built from 16 residues. This clone was recorded only once. What it binds is not known. The PCR was carried out with 60 Vbeta primers and 13 Jbeta primers. Profiled with immunoSEQ multiplex PCR; TCRdb holds only in-frame clones, not every one. Of some 130,000 clones listed, about four fifths are singletons. The receptor comes from a man aged 30 to 39 in good health. The chain joins TRBV7-9 to TRBJ2-6, with 7 bases lining up with TRBD1. Sequencing input: PBMCs. This chain's CDR3 is CASSHGTASGANVLTF. DNA of the CDR3: TGTGCCAGCAGCCACGGGACAGCCTCTGGGGCCAACGTCCTGACTTTC.